This TCR beta chain is drawn from a study of blood T cell repertoires in COVID-19. The V segment lost 3 bases and the J segment 5 bases; nucleotides outside the gene matches: 16. CDR3 length equals 17 residues. Germline-derived CDR1 and CDR2 are MDHEN and SYDVKM. The assay was immunoSEQ multiplex PCR, and TCRdb's table has in-frame clones only and misses some. There are around 100,000 clones in the sample; roughly nine tenths occur only once, and 0.97% lies in the top ten. The chain links TRBV28 to TRBJ2-7, with 7 bases identical to TRBD2. Sequenced sample: peripheral blood. This TCR was sampled from a man in his fifties or sixties with acute or convalescent COVID-19. CDR3 amino acids: CASSLVGMGGIPNEQYV. In nucleotides, the CDR3 is TGTGCCAGCAGTTTGGTTGGAATGGGGGGGATTCCTAACGAGCAGTACGTC.